The 2 T cell receptor beta chains below were found in one sample sequenced in a study of blood T cell repertoires in COVID-19. Clones were sequenced by immunoSEQ multiplex PCR, and TCRdb holds only the in-frame ones, with some missing. The table lists a few hundred thousand clones, 87% of them singletons. Sequencing was done on a sample of peripheral blood. These receptors were taken from a man in his late teens or twenties with active or convalescent COVID-19.

This clone was picked up a small number of times. V usage is TRBV6-6 and J usage is TRBJ1-5, with D hard to call. V lost 6 bases and J 5 bases, leaving 14 bases between the germline ends. Germline lookup yields CDR1 MNHNY and CDR2 SVGAGI (reference sequence). The CDR3 loop spans 14 amino acids. The CDR3 reads CASSQSGKDQPQHF. The DNA for the CDR3 is TGTGCCAGCAGCCAGTCGGGGAAGGATCAGCCCCAGCATTTT.

The V call is TRBV19, the J call TRBJ1-1, with 7 bases fitting TRBD1. In germline, CDR1 is LNHDA, CDR2 SQIVND (reference sequence). V was clipped by 11 bases and J by 5 bases; unmatched bases: 8. The CDR3 runs 12 residues. CDR3 protein: CAAQGLWTEAFF. CDR3 bases: TGTGCCGCACAGGGGCTTTGGACTGAAGCTTTCTTT.